These T cell receptor beta chains were read from a single sample in a study of blood T cell repertoires in COVID-19. Assay used: immunoSEQ multiplex PCR; TCRdb lists only in-frame clones, some missing. The sample lists 250,000 to 300,000 clones, 87% occurring once. The specimen sequenced was peripheral blood. These receptors were obtained from a woman aged 40-49 years who had recovered from COVID-19. Both conserved end residues are part of each CDR3.

CDR3 protein | J gene | V gene
CSVSNPGTEAFF | TRBJ1-1 | TRBV29-1
CASSAPGQGLGQPQHF | TRBJ1-5 | TRBV6-2/TRBV6-3
CSVSRYQNTEAFF | TRBJ1-1 | TRBV29-1
CASSEGAGLAAEAFF | TRBJ1-1 | TRBV6-1
CASSLLGQGAWGYTF | TRBJ1-2 | TRBV27
CASSLAGRGVANEKLFF | TRBJ1-4 | TRBV27
CASSLGAGTGYEQFF | TRBJ2-1 | TRBV11-3
CASSLEAAGQFF | TRBJ2-1 | TRBV7-9
CAARQGGYEQYF | TRBJ2-7 | TRBV6-5
CASRYRDSYNSPLHF | TRBJ1-6 | TRBV7-6
CASSLAPSGGEETQYF | TRBJ2-5 | TRBV7-7
CAWSRDTQNTEAFF | TRBJ1-1 | TRBV30
CASSHGLGQGFSYEQYF | TRBJ2-7 | TRBV11-2
CASSPGSPGTKQYF | TRBJ2-3 | TRBV11-3